This TCR beta chain was identified in a study of cytomegalovirus exposure and HLA in healthy donors. The study ran its PCR with 60 Vbeta and 13 Jbeta primers. Repertoires were generated with immunoSEQ multiplex PCR, while TCRdb's copy carries only in-frame clones and drops some. The repertoire holds 150,000 to 200,000 clones, with more than 80% as singletons. To note about this clone: The sample holds other DNA sequences that translate to the same CDR3.

Trimming took 2 bases from V and 3 from J; bases not matched to a gene: 4. There are 14 residues in the CDR3. Looked up from germline, CDR1 is SNHLY and CDR2 is FYNNEI. Material: PBMCs. The source is a woman aged 18-29 years in good health and CMV-seronegative. The genes are TRBV2 and TRBJ2-7; the match to TRBD1 covers 7 bases. The CDR3 region has the DNA TGTGCCAGCAGTGAACAGGGGGTAGGCTACGAGCAGTACTTC. This translates into CASSEQGVGYEQYF. The variable domain in full, with the rest retrieved from reference TRBV2 and TRBJ2-7, is EPEVTQTPSHQVTQMGQEVILRCVPISNHLYFYWYRQILGQKVEFLVSFYNNEISEKSEIFDDQFSVERPDGSNFTLKIRSTKLEDSAMYFCASSEQGVGYEQYFGPGTRLTVT.